The next 23 T cell receptor beta chains were all read from a single sample in a study of T cells in Graves' hyperthyroidism and ophthalmopathy. Amplification of TCR beta CDR3 regions used RNA as the template. The HTBI primer set served for first-round RT-PCR of the TCR CDR3. Using its own MiXCR run on the multiplex PCR reads, TCRdb lists one record per CDR3 protein. The sample contains a few hundred thousand distinct CDR3 sequences, approximately 15% of which appear only once. Sequences were obtained from blood. These receptors were obtained from a woman in her thirties with Graves' hyperthyroidism that later progressed to Graves' ophthalmopathy.

In its sample, this clonotype was seen many times. The chain uses TRBV6-6 and TRBJ2-7; possible D gene TRBD2, 7 bases. Germline V CDR1 and CDR2: MNHNY, SVGAGI (reference sequence). The CDR3 has 16 amino acids. Between the trimmed V and J ends, which lost 0 bases and 7 bases, there was a span of 19 bases. The CDR3 DNA sequence: TGTGCCAGCAGTTACTCGACCGGGGGCGGCGGGAGAGAGCAGTACTTC. Protein sequence: CASSYSTGGGGREQYF.

The chain couples TRBV20-1 to TRBJ1-4, with D possibly being TRBD1 (5 bases). V was shortened by 0 bases and J by 4 bases, with 9 bases between the two germline ends. Germline V gene sequence: CDR1 DFQATT, CDR2 SNEGSKA (reference sequence). The CDR3 contains 14 residues. CDR3 DNA: TGCAGTGCTAGAGAGACAGATCGTAATGAAAAACTGTTTTTT. Translating it yields CSARETDRNEKLFF.

CDR3 bases: TGTGCCAGCAGACAGCCGGGACAGGAGGTCTATGAGCAGTTCTTC. Its translation: CASRQPGQEVYEQFF. This chain uses TRBV6-1 with TRBJ2-1, with TRBD1 identical over 8 bases. This CDR3 is 15 amino acids long. With 6 bases clipped from V and 8 bases from J, the junction kept 12 bases outside the gene matches. CDR1 is MNHNS and CDR2 is SASEGT in the germline V gene.

This clonotype was observed a few times. The V and J genes are TRBV7-3 and TRBJ2-1; TRBD2 aligns across 9 bases. The V gene end was trimmed by 5 bases and the J gene end by 5 bases; junction bases not matched to a gene: 7. CDR3 length: 15 residues. Germline V CDR1 and CDR2: SGHTA, FQGTGA. This chain's CDR3 is CASSLSSGNNNEQFF. The CDR3 nucleotides are TGTGCCAGCAGCCTCTCTAGCGGGAACAACAATGAGCAGTTCTTC.

A few counts support this clonotype. The chain carries TRBV28 and TRBJ2-6; D remains ambiguous. The CDR3 length is 15 residues. Germline V gene sequence: CDR1 MDHEN, CDR2 SYDVKM. Trimming removed 3 bases at V and 2 bases at J, with 8 bases between. Here the CDR3 reads CASSLGLTGANVLTF. The DNA for the CDR3 is TGTGCCAGCAGTTTGGGATTAACTGGGGCCAACGTCCTGACTTTC.

The table lists this clonotype with a few counts. The chain couples TRBV2 to TRBJ2-5, with D hard to call. CDR1 and CDR2 from the germline V gene are SNHLY and FYNNEI. CDR3 length: 10 residues. V dropped 10 bases and J dropped 5 bases, with 8 bases sitting between them. This chain's CDR3 is CATVGETQYF. The CDR3 DNA reads as TGTGCCACCGTCGGGGAGACCCAGTACTTC. The whole variable domain, filled in from reference TRBV2 and TRBJ2-5, reads EPEVTQTPSHQVTQMGQEVILRCVPISNHLYFYWYRQILGQKVEFLVSFYNNEISEKSEIFDDQFSVERPDGSNFTLKIRSTKLEDSAMYFCATVGETQYFGPGTRLLVL.

As for this clonotype: One end of the junction fails to match germline, which may point to a read error. V usage is TRBV2 and J usage is TRBJ1-1; a possible D gene is TRBD1 (6 bases). The CDR3 sequence is 17 residues long. CDR1 is SNHLY, CDR2 FYNNEI, per germline. The CDR3: CASSEGSGGPSNTEAFF. CDR3 bases: TGTGCCAGCAGCGAAGGCTCGGGGGGGCCATCAAACACTGAAGCTTTCTTT.

As to this clonotype: This may arise from a read error, as a much more abundant clone is one base away. DNA of the CDR3: TGTGCCTGGAGTGTAAGTGGCCCTTCGCAGTTCTTC. This gives the protein CAWSVSGPSQFF. The chain links TRBV30 to TRBJ2-1; no clear D gene. Germline-derived CDR1 and CDR2 are GTSNPN and SVGIG (reference sequence). CDR3 length: 12 residues. V lost 0 bases to trimming and J lost 12 bases, with 12 bases between them.

This clonotype was detected many times. The rearrangement joins TRBV10-3 to TRBJ2-2, with D perhaps assigned TRBD1 or TRBD2 (5 bases each). V gave up 1 base and J gave up 4 bases, with 19 bases separating them. The CDR3 extends over 18 amino acids. Germline CDR1 and CDR2: ENHRY and SYGVKD. CDR3 DNA: TGTGCCATCAGTGAGTTCCGCAGGGCAACGGGGATCACCGGGGAGCTGTTTTTT. It is translated as CAISEFRRATGITGELFF.

The rearrangement joins TRBV30 to TRBJ2-6, with 13 nucleotides matching TRBD2. Germline-derived CDR1 and CDR2 are GTSNPN and SVGIG (reference sequence). The CDR3 totals 20 residues. Losses at the gene ends were 5 bases for V and 0 bases for J; bases not matched to a gene: 13. In DNA, the CDR3 is TGTGCCTGGCGTACTAGCGGGAGGGCCATCCTCCTCTCTGGGGCCAACGTCCTGACTTTC. Protein sequence: CAWRTSGRAILLSGANVLTF.

This clonotype was detected many times. The chain joins TRBV7-2 to TRBJ2-1; tentatively, D is TRBD2 (5 bases). The V gene lost 0 bases and the J gene lost 11 bases, with 8 bases spanning the gap. The CDR3 consists of 12 residues. Germline values: CDR1 SGHTA, CDR2 FQGNSA. CDR3 protein: CASSLAGVKQFF. The CDR3, as DNA: TGTGCCAGCAGCTTAGCGGGAGTGAAGCAGTTCTTC.

The table lists this clonotype with many counts. V is TRBV6-5 and J is TRBJ2-7; 8 nucleotides match TRBD1. V was clipped by 2 bases and J by 2 bases; unmatched bases: 5. The CDR3 loop spans 15 amino acids. CDR1 and CDR2 (germline): MNHEY, SVGAGI. CDR3 nucleotides: TGTGCCAGCAGTTACATGCAGGGGGCAACCTACGAGCAGTACTTC. Its translation: CASSYMQGATYEQYF.

This clonotype was detected many times. The chain links TRBV6-1 to TRBJ2-3; TRBD2 agrees at 7 bases. Germline lookup yields CDR1 MNHNS and CDR2 SASEGT. CDR3 length equals 17 residues. Unmatched junction bases numbered 21, after V lost 7 bases and J lost 8 bases. CDR3 in amino acids: CASTNGSGALQTGTQYF. CDR3 bases: TGTGCCAGCACCAACGGGAGCGGGGCCCTTCAGACTGGTACGCAGTATTTT.

This clonotype has a count of ten or more. The CDR3 protein is CASSSGTPASYEQYF. DNA for the CDR3: TGTGCCAGCAGCTCTGGGACGCCGGCCTCCTACGAGCAGTACTTC. The chain carries TRBV2 and TRBJ2-7; D may correspond to TRBD1 or TRBD2 (5 bases each). The V end lost 6 bases, the J end lost 0 bases, and 15 bases lay between the germline ends. The CDR3 runs to 15 residues. Looked up from germline, CDR1 is SNHLY and CDR2 is FYNNEI.

This clonotype was picked up many times. DNA of the CDR3: TGTGCCAGCAGTTTAGGCGGTGCAGGGGTTCGCACTGAAGCTTTCTTT. This encodes CASSLGGAGVRTEAFF. The chain combines TRBV28 with TRBJ1-1; D is perhaps TRBD1 (6 bases). CDR1 MDHEN and CDR2 SYDVKM come from the germline V gene. CDR3 size: 16 residues. Trimming cost V 2 bases and J 4 bases, with 17 bases left between them.

The genes are TRBV24-1 and TRBJ1-2, with TRBD1 matching over 7 bases. Germline V gives CDR1 KGHDR, CDR2 SFDVKD. The CDR3 is 15 amino acids. V was pared by 5 bases and J by 5 bases, with 10 bases of the junction left unmatched. CDR3: CATSGGPETGYGYTF. The CDR3 DNA follows: TGTGCCACCAGTGGGGGACCCGAGACAGGGTATGGCTACACCTTC.

This clonotype was seen more than once but under ten times. A much larger clonotype is one base distant, so this may be a read error. The chain is built from TRBV7-2 and TRBJ1-2; 11 bases line up with TRBD1. Germline trimming cut 5 bases from V and 3 bases from J; bases unmatched to any gene: 5. This CDR3 contains 15 residues. The germline V gene has CDR1 SGHTA and CDR2 FQGNSA. The CDR3, as DNA: TGTGCCAGCAGCCCGTGGGACAGGGGGTACTATGGCTACACCTTC. Translating it yields CASSPWDRGYYGYTF.

This clonotype was seen at least ten times. The rearrangement uses TRBV27 and TRBJ1-5; D is uncertain. V lost 6 bases and J 2 bases, leaving 14 bases between the germline ends. There are 15 residues in the CDR3. Per germline, CDR1 MNHEY and CDR2 SMNVEV (reference sequence). CDR3 region: CASSRKRWGNQPQHF. The CDR3 DNA reads TGTGCCAGCAGCCGTAAACGGTGGGGCAATCAGCCCCAGCATTTT.

This clonotype showed up many times. V and J are TRBV11-1 and TRBJ2-7, with 8 positions matching TRBD2. The CDR3 has 13 amino acids. CDR1 is SGHAT and CDR2 is FQDESV in the germline V gene (reference sequence). J was trimmed by 4 bases and V by 7 bases; bases with no gene match: 6. DNA for the CDR3: TGTGCCAGCACTCTCGGGAGGGAGTACGAGCAGTACTTC. Translating gives CASTLGREYEQYF.

This clonotype was seen more than once but under ten times. This sequence joins TRBV20-1 and TRBJ2-2, with D perhaps being TRBD1 or TRBD2 (6 bases each). CDR3 length: 16 amino acids. Trimming shortened V by 3 bases and J by 4 bases, and 18 bases separated the two germline ends. The germline V gene encodes CDR1 DFQATT and CDR2 SNEGSKA (reference sequence). Here the CDR3 DNA reads TGCAGTGCTAGGGATGGGGGGCCCGGCGGCACCGGGGAGCTGTTTTTT. It encodes CSARDGGPGGTGELFF.

The sample holds many counts of this clonotype. V is TRBV10-3 and J is TRBJ2-7; 9 bases line up with TRBD2. V trimming: 2 bases; J trimming: 2 bases; junction bases outside the gene matches: 4. The CDR3 contains 15 residues. CDR1 ENHRY and CDR2 SYGVKD come from the germline V gene. The CDR3 DNA reads as TGTGCCATCAGTGAGCTTAGCGGGAGAACCTACGAGCAGTACTTC. Protein sequence: CAISELSGRTYEQYF.

The chain joins TRBV12-5 to TRBJ2-1, with D possibly matching TRBD2 (6 bases). CDR1 is LGHNT, CDR2 FRNRAP, per germline. V lost 0 bases, J lost 1 base, and 13 bases lay in between. The CDR3 is 17 amino acids. CDR3 amino acids: CASGLVRGEGSYNEQFF. DNA of the CDR3: TGTGCTAGTGGTTTGGTACGCGGGGAAGGGTCCTACAATGAGCAGTTCTTC. Filled out from reference TRBV12-5 and TRBJ2-1, the complete variable domain reads DARVTQTPRHKVTEMGQEVTMRCQPILGHNTVFWYRQTMMQGLELLAYFRNRAPLDDSGMPKDRFSAEMPDATLATLKIQPSEPRDSAVYFCASGLVRGEGSYNEQFFGPGTRLTVL.

This clonotype was seen a handful of times. V and J are TRBV14 and TRBJ2-7; D is perhaps TRBD1 or TRBD2 (6 bases each). Germline V gene lookup returns CDR1 SGHDN and CDR2 FVKESK. This CDR3 contains 15 residues. The germline V and J ends were trimmed by 5 bases and 3 bases, with 17 bases remaining between them. The CDR3 here is CASSSWGAGNYEQYF. The CDR3 DNA reads as TGTGCCAGCAGCTCCTGGGGGGCGGGGAACTACGAGCAGTACTTC.